A selection of T cell receptor beta chains follows, all from one sample in a study of T cells after yellow fever vaccination. TCRdb passed the 5' RACE reads through MiXCR, listing each CDR3 protein once. In the table there are about 300,000 distinct CDR3 sequences, approximately 8% of which are singletons. The specimen comprised CD4+ T cells sorted from PBMCs, sampled 5 days after the yellow fever booster vaccination. The receptors were sampled from a man younger than 35 who received the YFV17D yellow fever vaccine. Both conserved end residues are part of each CDR3.

v_gene	j_gene	CDR3aa
TRBV28	TRBJ1-5	CASSGQYNQPQHF
TRBV5-1	TRBJ1-3	CASSLTPGQGSSGNTIYF
TRBV10-3	TRBJ2-2	CAITRQANTGELFF
TRBV6-6	TRBJ1-5	CASSYPGTNSNQPQHF
TRBV6-5	TRBJ2-5	CASSYSSATKETQYF
TRBV10-3	TRBJ2-2	CAISGTENTGELFF
TRBV9	TRBJ2-5	CASSPAHMKETQYF
TRBV5-6	TRBJ2-7	CASSPDSGNFEQYF
TRBV10-3	TRBJ1-3	CALGGSNSGNTIYF
TRBV1	TRBJ2-3	CTSSQDRTGGHTDTQYF
TRBV5-1	TRBJ2-3	CASSRGWTDTQYF
TRBV7-2	TRBJ2-5	CASSRSAGGPETQYF
TRBV30	TRBJ2-1	CAWSSGEQFF
TRBV12-3/TRBV12-4	TRBJ2-3	CASSLTRPTDTQYF
TRBV5-1	TRBJ1-5	CASSLSPDSNQPQHF
TRBV4-3	TRBJ2-7	CASSQEFTGTYEQYF
TRBV20-1	TRBJ2-3	CSARGRDGITQYF
TRBV5-1	TRBJ2-1	CASSVMGQGGYNEQFF
TRBV4-2	TRBJ1-1	CASSQESTRVGTEAFF
TRBV7-2	TRBJ2-5	CASSRERGTSTQETQYF
TRBV5-1	TRBJ2-2	CASSIGQGFTGELFF
TRBV7-7	TRBJ2-7	CASSLSLEGSEQYF
TRBV20-1	TRBJ2-5	CSAATQETQYF
TRBV9	TRBJ2-1	CASSVEGDFYNEQFF
TRBV5-1	TRBJ1-1	CASSSPGQNTEAFF
TRBV18	TRBJ1-4	CASSPSTGGDEKLFF
TRBV6-5	TRBJ2-1	CASSYLKKLAGRNEQFF
TRBV19	TRBJ2-4	CASRTSGGPGNIQYF
TRBV5-1	TRBJ1-3	CASSLGVAVSGNTIYF
TRBV6-5	TRBJ1-5	CASSYSTGPGPQHF
TRBV7-2	TRBJ1-1	CASSLTRNTEAFF
TRBV4-1	TRBJ1-5	CASSQTGRGYQPQHF
TRBV7-3	TRBJ2-3	CASSNYADTQYF
TRBV5-1	TRBJ1-4	CASSWDRANEKLFF
TRBV12-3/TRBV12-4	TRBJ1-1	CATHRGSTEAFF
TRBV28	TRBJ1-2	CASSPGPYGYTF
TRBV6-2/TRBV6-3	TRBJ1-5	CASSYFPGGSNQPQHF
TRBV5-1	TRBJ1-3	CASSLTRSGNTIYF
TRBV10-1	TRBJ2-2	CASKGENTGELFF
TRBV12-3/TRBV12-4	TRBJ1-5	CASSPRSLGSNQPQHF
TRBV5-1	TRBJ2-5	CASSPGASSETQYF
TRBV6-1	TRBJ1-5	CASSEGGFGNQPQHF
TRBV6-1	TRBJ1-1	CASRPAGLTTEAFF
TRBV5-4	TRBJ2-5	CASSLDRIQETQYF
TRBV6-5	TRBJ2-7	CASSYSKASGGYEQYF
TRBV5-1	TRBJ2-5	CASSSTTGEETQYF